This entry lists 13 T cell receptor beta chains sequenced from one sample in a study of cytomegalovirus exposure and HLA in healthy donors. The primer mix had 60 Vbeta and 13 Jbeta primers. Clones were sequenced by immunoSEQ multiplex PCR, and TCRdb holds only the in-frame ones, with some missing. This sample contains 150,000 or so clones. Input material: PBMCs. These receptor sequences come from a woman in her fifties or sixties in good health and CMV-seronegative.

V and J are TRBV5-1 and TRBJ1-2; D is perhaps TRBD1 (5 bases). V shed 1 base and J shed 6 bases, with 16 bases lying between them. Germline V gene lookup returns CDR1 SGHRS and CDR2 YFSETQ. The CDR3 is 15 residues long. The CDR3 reads CASSLRPGTEDGYTF. CDR3 sequence (DNA): TGCGCCAGCAGCTTGAGACCGGGGACTGAGGATGGCTACACCTTC.

This chain uses TRBV5-5 with TRBJ1-4, with D possibly TRBD1 on 6 matching bases. Germline V CDR1 and CDR2: SGHKS, YYEKEE (reference sequence). V was clipped by 2 bases and J by 8 bases, with 19 bases between them. The CDR3 is made up of 16 amino acids. The CDR3 DNA sequence: TGTGCCAGCAGCTTCTCTCGACAGGATATCCACGAAAAACTGTTTTTT. Translated, it gives CASSFSRQDIHEKLFF. The full variable domain, rest sourced from reference TRBV5-5 and TRBJ1-4, is DAGVTQSPTHLIKTRGQQVTLRCSPISGHKSVSWYQQVLGQGPQFIFQYYEKEERGRGNFPDRFSARQFPNYSSELNVNALLLGDSALYLCASSFSRQDIHEKLFFGSGTQLSVL.

V is TRBV7-3 and J is TRBJ1-2, with 9 bases fitting TRBD1. Germline V gene data show CDR1 as SGHTA and CDR2 as FQGTGA. The length of the CDR3 is 14 residues. Trimming took 6 bases from V and 6 from J; bases not matched to a gene: 8. The chain's CDR3 is CASSPQGARDGYTF. Here the CDR3 DNA reads TGTGCCAGCAGTCCACAGGGGGCGCGTGATGGCTACACCTTC.

The CDR3 reads CASSLYGELFF. CDR3 coding DNA: TGTGCCAGCAGTCTTTACGGGGAGCTGTTTTTT. The chain recombines TRBV6-5 with TRBJ2-2, with D unclear. There are 11 residues in the CDR3. The V gene lost 5 bases and the J gene lost 7 bases, with 5 bases spanning the gap. Germline lookup yields CDR1 MNHEY and CDR2 SVGAGI.

This chain uses TRBV19 with TRBJ1-2; the match to TRBD1 covers 7 bases. The CDR3 totals 15 residues. Looked up from germline, CDR1 is LNHDA and CDR2 is SQIVND (reference sequence). V lost 4 bases to trimming and J lost 0 bases; unmatched junction nucleotides: 5. The chain's CDR3 is CASSKRQGPNYGYTF. For the CDR3, the DNA is TGTGCCAGTAGTAAAAGACAGGGCCCTAACTATGGCTACACCTTC.

This chain connects TRBV7-3 to TRBJ1-1; tentatively, D is TRBD1 (6 bases). The length of the CDR3 is 14 residues. Trimming removed 5 bases at V and 0 bases at J, with 10 bases between. CDR1 and CDR2 (germline): SGHTA, FQGTGA. The DNA for the CDR3 is TGTGCCAGCAGCGACGGGACACTGAACACTGAAGCTTTCTTT. Translation gives CASSDGTLNTEAFF.

J is TRBJ2-2 and V is TRBV7-2, with 8 bases that match TRBD1. The CDR3 runs 14 residues. V gave up 5 bases and J gave up 4 bases; unmatched junction bases: 3. The V gene's germline CDR1 is SGHTA and CDR2 FQGNSA. CDR3 in amino acids: CASSPQGVTGELFF. In nucleotides, the CDR3 is TGTGCCAGCAGCCCACAGGGGGTCACCGGGGAGCTGTTTTTT.

This chain connects TRBV7-2 to TRBJ2-3, with 12 bases lining up with TRBD2. The CDR3 is 16 amino acids. V shed 5 bases and J 2 bases; nucleotides not matched to a gene: 5. Germline lookup yields CDR1 SGHTA and CDR2 FQGNSA. The CDR3 region has the DNA TGTGCCAGCAGCATCGCTAGCGGGAGGGCCACAGATACGCAGTATTTT. The encoded protein is CASSIASGRATDTQYF.

As DNA, the CDR3 is TGTGCCAGCAGCTACAAACTATACGAGCAGTACTTC. The encoded protein is CASSYKLYEQYF. The gene calls are TRBV7-9 and TRBJ2-7; the D is unclear. CDR1 is SEHNR, CDR2 FQNEAQ, per germline (reference sequence). Trimming pared 4 bases from V and 4 bases from J, leaving 8 bases between. The CDR3 length is 12 residues.

The V call is TRBV5-4, the J call TRBJ2-5; 9 bases are a match to TRBD2. The ends lost 0 bases at V and 3 bases at J; junction bases unmatched: 3. The germline V gene has CDR1 SGHNT and CDR2 YYREEE (reference sequence). CDR3 length: 15 residues. The CDR3 here is CASSLGGGAKETQYF. The CDR3 bases are TGTGCCAGCAGCTTGGGCGGGGGGGCCAAAGAGACCCAGTACTTC.

The rearrangement uses TRBV4-1 and TRBJ2-7, with 8 bases that match TRBD2. The V segment lost 0 bases and the J segment 4 bases; nucleotides outside the gene matches: 8. This CDR3 is 16 amino acids long. From germline, CDR1 is MGHRA and CDR2 YSYEKL. CDR3 sequence reads: CASSQDLREGLYEQYF. Here the CDR3 DNA reads TGCGCCAGCAGCCAAGATCTCCGGGAGGGCCTTTACGAGCAGTACTTC.

The gene calls are TRBV7-3 and TRBJ2-1, with TRBD2 matching 15 bases. V lost 5 bases to trimming and J lost 2 bases; unmatched junction nucleotides: 4. The CDR3 contains 17 residues. Germline CDR1 and CDR2: SGHTA and FQGTGA. The DNA of the CDR3 is TGTGCCAGCAGCCCTAGGACTAGCGGGGGGGCCTACAATGAGCAGTTCTTC. It codes for CASSPRTSGGAYNEQFF.

The gene calls are TRBV18 and TRBJ2-5; the match to TRBD2 covers 15 bases. The CDR3 contains 20 residues. The germline gives CDR1 KGHSH, CDR2 LQKENI. V was pared by 0 bases and J by 4 bases, with 12 bases of the junction left unmatched. CDR3 in DNA: TGTGCCAGCTCACCACCTGGACTAGCGGGGGGGCCGTTCCATCGAGAGACCCAGTACTTC. This gives the protein CASSPPGLAGGPFHRETQYF.